The 12 T cell receptor beta chains below come from one sample, sequenced in a study of response to subunit inactivated influenza vaccine. TCRdb analysed the RT-PCR reads with MiXCR anew, one entry per CDR3 protein. Of 650,000 to 800,000 distinct CDR3 sequences listed, roughly 14% are singletons. The starting material was PBMCs from blood, obtained around two weeks before vaccination. These receptors all stem from a man between 50 and 59 years old who received an inactivated influenza vaccine.

The CDR3: CASSTLKEQYF. CDR3 in DNA: TGTGCCAGCAGTACCTTAAAAGAGCAGTACTTC. V gene TRBV2 combines with J gene TRBJ2-7, with D unresolved. CDR1 SNHLY and CDR2 FYNNEI come from the germline V gene. The CDR3 loop spans 11 amino acids. V lost 5 bases to trimming and J lost 7 bases, with 9 bases between them.

V is TRBV3-1 and J is TRBJ2-1, with TRBD2 matching over 16 bases. The CDR3 contains 17 residues. The junction had 4 bases not matched to a gene; V was cut back by 4 bases and J by 4 bases. CDR1 and CDR2 from the germline V gene are LGHDT and YNNKEL (reference sequence). CDR3 coding DNA: TGTGCCAGCAGCCTGGGACTAGCGGGAGGGCTATACAATGAGCAGTTCTTC. Translated: CASSLGLAGGLYNEQFF.

This clonotype was detected a few times. This chain uses TRBV5-5 with TRBJ1-1, with D unclear. Germline CDR1 SGHKS, CDR2 YYEKEE (reference sequence). The V gene lost 5 bases and the J gene lost 2 bases, with 10 bases spanning the gap. This CDR3 is built from 13 residues. The CDR3 coding sequence is TGTGCCAGCAGACGTCAAAGAAACACTGAAGCTTTCTTT. Protein product: CASRRQRNTEAFF.

The CDR3 DNA reads as TGCGCCAGCAGCTGGGACAGGGCGTCAGATACGCAGTATTTT. The encoded protein is CASSWDRASDTQYF. The chain links TRBV4-1 to TRBJ2-3; 9 bases are shared with TRBD1. The junction had 4 bases not matched to a gene; V was cut back by 5 bases and J by 4 bases. The CDR3 consists of 14 residues. Germline-derived CDR1 and CDR2 are MGHRA and YSYEKL.

This clonotype was seen only a few times. The CDR3 DNA sequence: TGTGCCACCAGTGATGCGAGGGTCTCCTACGAGCAGTACTTC. Amino acids: CATSDARVSYEQYF. The rearrangement uses TRBV24-1 and TRBJ2-7; D is perhaps TRBD2 (5 bases). Per the germline V gene, CDR1 is KGHDR and CDR2 is SFDVKD. With 3 bases removed from V and 0 bases from J, the gap between germline ends came to 8 bases. This CDR3 comprises 14 residues.

This clonotype showed up many times. The chain employs TRBV19 and TRBJ2-1; D gene unclear. This CDR3 spans 15 amino acids. The V and J ends lost 0 bases and 4 bases respectively, with 10 bases between them. Germline assignment: CDR1 LNHDA and CDR2 SQIVND (reference sequence). Here the CDR3 reads CASSIDDPRYNEQFF. DNA of the CDR3: TGTGCCAGTAGTATAGATGACCCCAGATACAATGAGCAGTTCTTC.

V usage is TRBV24-1 and J usage is TRBJ2-2; 10 bases align to TRBD1. Per germline, CDR1 KGHDR and CDR2 SFDVKD. This CDR3 spans 15 amino acids. Losses at the gene ends were 3 bases for V and 7 bases for J; bases not matched to a gene: 4. CDR3 sequence (DNA): TGTGCCACCAGTGATCGACAGGGGGCCTACGGGGAGCTGTTTTTT. Its translation is CATSDRQGAYGELFF.

On this clonotype: One end of the junction does not line up with germline, which may come from a read error. V is TRBV4-2 and J is TRBJ1-3, with D tentatively TRBD1 (5 bases). The CDR3 length is 18 residues. CDR1 and CDR2 from the germline V gene are LGHNA and YNFKEQ. CDR3 sequence: CAISFGIQGWGSGNTIYF. For the CDR3, the DNA is TGTGCCATCAGCTTTGGGATCCAGGGATGGGGATCTGGAAACACCATATATTTT.

This clonotype has only a few counts. V is TRBV5-1 and J is TRBJ2-1; 8 nucleotides align to TRBD2. This CDR3 is 16 amino acids long. Germline trimming cut 4 bases from V and 4 bases from J; bases unmatched to any gene: 10. Germline V gene sequence: CDR1 SGHRS, CDR2 YFSETQ. The chain's CDR3 is CASSTAPSGPYNEQFF. In nucleotides, the CDR3 is TGCGCCAGCAGCACGGCGCCTAGCGGGCCTTACAATGAGCAGTTCTTC.

The chain employs TRBV6-2 or TRBV6-3 and TRBJ2-7; no clear D gene. The V gene lost 7 bases and the J gene lost 2 bases, with 21 bases spanning the gap. The V gene's germline CDR1 is MNHEY and CDR2 SVGEGT. The CDR3 covers 16 residues. The CDR3 spells CASTPFLTVIAYEQYF. The CDR3 DNA reads TGTGCCAGCACCCCTTTCCTTACCGTAATCGCCTACGAGCAGTACTTC.

This clonotype has a handful of counts. J is TRBJ1-1 and V is TRBV5-1, with D possibly TRBD1 on 6 matching bases. In germline, CDR1 is SGHRS, CDR2 YFSETQ. The V end was cut by 1 base, the J end by 0 bases, with 13 bases between. This CDR3 contains 16 residues. CDR3 coding DNA: TGCGCCAGCAGCTTGTTCGTGGGGGCCGTGAACACTGAAGCTTTCTTT. This translates into CASSLFVGAVNTEAFF.

The V gene is TRBV18, the J gene TRBJ2-7; D assignment may be TRBD1 or TRBD2 (5 bases each). Trimming removed 5 bases from V and 7 bases from J, with 15 bases in between. The germline V gene encodes CDR1 KGHSH and CDR2 LQKENI. The CDR3 has 13 residues. CDR3 protein: CASSEGPTLEQYF. In DNA, the CDR3 is TGTGCCAGCTCAGAGGGACCCACCTTGGAGCAGTACTTC.